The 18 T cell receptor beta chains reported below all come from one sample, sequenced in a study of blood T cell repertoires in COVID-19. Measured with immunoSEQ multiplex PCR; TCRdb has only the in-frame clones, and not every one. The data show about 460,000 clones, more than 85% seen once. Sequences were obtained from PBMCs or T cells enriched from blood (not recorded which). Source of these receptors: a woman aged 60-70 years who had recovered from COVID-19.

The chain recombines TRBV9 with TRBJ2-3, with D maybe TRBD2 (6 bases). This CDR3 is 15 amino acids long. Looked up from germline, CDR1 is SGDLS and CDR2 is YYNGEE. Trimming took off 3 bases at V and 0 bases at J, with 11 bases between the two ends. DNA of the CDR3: TGTGCCAGCAGCGAGCTGGAGGGAAGCACAGATACGCAGTATTTT. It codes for CASSELEGSTDTQYF.

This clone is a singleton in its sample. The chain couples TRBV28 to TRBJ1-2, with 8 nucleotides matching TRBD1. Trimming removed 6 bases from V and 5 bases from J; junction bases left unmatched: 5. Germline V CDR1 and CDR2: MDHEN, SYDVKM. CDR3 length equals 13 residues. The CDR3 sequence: CASSRWTGYGYTF. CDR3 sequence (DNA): TGTGCCAGCAGCCGATGGACAGGGTATGGCTACACCTTC.

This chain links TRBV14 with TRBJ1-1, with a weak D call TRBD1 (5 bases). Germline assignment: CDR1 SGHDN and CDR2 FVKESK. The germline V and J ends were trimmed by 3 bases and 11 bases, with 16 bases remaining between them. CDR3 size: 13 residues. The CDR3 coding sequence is TGTGCCAGCAGCCATTTCCAGGGTCTTGACGCTTTCTTT. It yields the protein CASSHFQGLDAFF. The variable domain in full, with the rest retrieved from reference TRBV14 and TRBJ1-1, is EAGVTQFPSHSVIEKGQTVTLRCDPISGHDNLYWYRRVMGKEIKFLLHFVKESKQDESGMPNNRFLAERTGGTYSTLKVQPAELEDSGVYFCASSHFQGLDAFFGQGTRLTVV.

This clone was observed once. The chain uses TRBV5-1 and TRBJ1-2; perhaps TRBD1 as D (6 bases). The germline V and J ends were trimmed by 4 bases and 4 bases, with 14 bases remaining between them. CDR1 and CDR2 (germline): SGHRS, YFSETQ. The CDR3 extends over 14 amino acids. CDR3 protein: CASSLLGASYGYTF. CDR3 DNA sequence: TGCGCCAGCAGCCTCCTGGGGGCCTCCTATGGCTACACCTTC.

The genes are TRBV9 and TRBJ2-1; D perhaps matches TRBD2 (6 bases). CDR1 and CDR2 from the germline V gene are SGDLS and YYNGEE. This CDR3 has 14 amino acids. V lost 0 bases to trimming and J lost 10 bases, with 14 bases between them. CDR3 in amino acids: CASSVEEGVYEQFF. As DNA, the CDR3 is TGTGCCAGCAGCGTAGAGGAGGGAGTTTACGAGCAGTTCTTC.

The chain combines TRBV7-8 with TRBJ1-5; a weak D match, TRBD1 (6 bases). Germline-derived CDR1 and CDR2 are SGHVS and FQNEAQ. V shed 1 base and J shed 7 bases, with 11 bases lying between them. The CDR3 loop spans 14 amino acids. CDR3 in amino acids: CASSLVQGIQPQHF. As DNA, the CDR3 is TGTGCCAGCAGCTTAGTACAGGGTATCCAGCCCCAGCATTTT.

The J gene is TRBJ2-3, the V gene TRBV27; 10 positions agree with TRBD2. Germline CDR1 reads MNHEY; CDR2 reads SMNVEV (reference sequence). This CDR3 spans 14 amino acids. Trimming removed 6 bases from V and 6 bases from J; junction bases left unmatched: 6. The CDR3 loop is CASSLGTSADTQYF. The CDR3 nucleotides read TGTGCCAGCAGCCTAGGGACTAGCGCTGATACGCAGTATTTT.

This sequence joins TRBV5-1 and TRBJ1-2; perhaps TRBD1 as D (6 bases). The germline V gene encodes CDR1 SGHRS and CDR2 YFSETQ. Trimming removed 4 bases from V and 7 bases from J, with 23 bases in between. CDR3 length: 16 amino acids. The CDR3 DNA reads TGCGCCAGCAGCACCGGGACACAACAAGGCGTCTCTGGCTACACCTTC. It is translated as CASSTGTQQGVSGYTF.

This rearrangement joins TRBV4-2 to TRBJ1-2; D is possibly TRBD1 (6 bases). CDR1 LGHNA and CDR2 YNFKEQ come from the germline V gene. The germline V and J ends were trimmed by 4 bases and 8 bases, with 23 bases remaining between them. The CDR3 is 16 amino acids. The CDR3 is CASSPQEGGRLSGYTF. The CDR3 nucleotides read TGTGCCAGCAGCCCCCAGGAGGGGGGGCGTCTTTCGGGCTACACCTTC.

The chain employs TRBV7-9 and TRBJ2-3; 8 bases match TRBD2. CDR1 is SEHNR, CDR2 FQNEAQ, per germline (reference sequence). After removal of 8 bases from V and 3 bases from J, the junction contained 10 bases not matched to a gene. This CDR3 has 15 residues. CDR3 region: CASLGVAGSTDTQYF. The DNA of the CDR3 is TGTGCCAGCTTGGGGGTAGCGGGGTCTACAGATACGCAGTATTTT.

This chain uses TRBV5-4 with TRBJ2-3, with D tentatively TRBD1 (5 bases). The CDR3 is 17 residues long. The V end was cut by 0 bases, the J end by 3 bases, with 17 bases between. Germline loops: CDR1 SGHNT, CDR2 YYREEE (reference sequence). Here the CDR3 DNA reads TGTGCCAGCAGCTTGGCTAACGTGGGGCCTAGAACAGATACGCAGTATTTT. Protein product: CASSLANVGPRTDTQYF.

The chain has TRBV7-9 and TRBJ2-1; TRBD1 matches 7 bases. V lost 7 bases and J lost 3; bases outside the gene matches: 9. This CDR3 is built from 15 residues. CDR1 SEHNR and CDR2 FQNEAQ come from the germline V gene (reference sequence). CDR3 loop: CASTTLRDSYNEQFF. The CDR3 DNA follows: TGTGCCAGCACCACGCTGAGGGACAGCTACAATGAGCAGTTCTTC.

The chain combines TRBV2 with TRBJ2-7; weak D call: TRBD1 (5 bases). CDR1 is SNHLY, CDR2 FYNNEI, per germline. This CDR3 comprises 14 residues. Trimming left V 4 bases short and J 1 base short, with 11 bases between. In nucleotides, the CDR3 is TGTGCCAGCAGTGGACAGTACGGATCCTACGAGCAGTACTTC. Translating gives CASSGQYGSYEQYF.

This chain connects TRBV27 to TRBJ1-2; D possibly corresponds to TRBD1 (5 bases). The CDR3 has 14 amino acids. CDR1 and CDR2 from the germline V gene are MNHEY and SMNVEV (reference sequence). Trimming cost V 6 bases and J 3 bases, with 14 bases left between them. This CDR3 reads CASSRLGEDYGYTF. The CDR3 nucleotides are TGTGCCAGCAGCCGCCTAGGGGAGGACTATGGCTACACCTTC.

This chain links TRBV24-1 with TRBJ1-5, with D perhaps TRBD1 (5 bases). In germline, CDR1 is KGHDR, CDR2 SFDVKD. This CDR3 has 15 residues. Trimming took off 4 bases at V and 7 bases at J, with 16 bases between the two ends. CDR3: CATSDSTGGRQPQHF. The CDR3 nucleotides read TGTGCCACCAGTGACTCTACAGGAGGGCGACAGCCCCAGCATTTT.

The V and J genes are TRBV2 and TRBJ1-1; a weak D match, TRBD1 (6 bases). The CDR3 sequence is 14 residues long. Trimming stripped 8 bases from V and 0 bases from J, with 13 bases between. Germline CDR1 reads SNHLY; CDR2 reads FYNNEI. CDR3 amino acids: CASGRDTLNTEAFF. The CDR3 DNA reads TGTGCCAGCGGGAGGGACACCTTGAACACTGAAGCTTTCTTT.

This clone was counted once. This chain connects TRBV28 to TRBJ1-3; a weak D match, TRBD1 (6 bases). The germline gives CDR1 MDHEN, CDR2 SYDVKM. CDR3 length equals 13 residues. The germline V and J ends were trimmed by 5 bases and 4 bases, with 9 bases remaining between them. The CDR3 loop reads CASSPGEGNTIYF. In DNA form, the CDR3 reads TGTGCCAGCAGTCCAGGGGAAGGAAACACCATATATTTT.

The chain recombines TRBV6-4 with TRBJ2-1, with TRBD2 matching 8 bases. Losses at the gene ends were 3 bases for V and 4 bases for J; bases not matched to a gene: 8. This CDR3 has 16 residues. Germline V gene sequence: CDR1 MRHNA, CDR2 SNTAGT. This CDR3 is CASSDVAGRGYNEQFF. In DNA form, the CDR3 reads TGTGCCAGCAGTGATGTAGCGGGGAGGGGGTACAATGAGCAGTTCTTC.